The 17 T cell receptor beta chains below all came from one sample that was sequenced in a study of blood T cell repertoires in COVID-19. TCRdb's copy holds only in-frame clones and misses some; the assay was immunoSEQ multiplex PCR. The table has 200,000 to 250,000 clones, 85% to 90% seen once. The sequenced sample was peripheral blood. These receptors were obtained from a man aged 55 to 70 with acute or convalescent COVID-19.

This clone was seen a few times. CDR3 amino acids: CASSPGTGSGNTIYF. The CDR3 DNA follows: TGTGCCAGCAGCCCAGGGACAGGTTCTGGAAACACCATATATTTT. This chain joins TRBV6-5 and TRBJ1-3, with TRBD1 identical over 8 bases. CDR3 size: 15 residues. The V and J ends lost 6 bases and 1 base, in that order; junction bases with no gene match: 5. Germline assignment: CDR1 MNHEY and CDR2 SVGAGI.

The chain employs TRBV19 and TRBJ2-7; TRBD2 is a possible D gene (6 bases). Germline assignment: CDR1 LNHDA and CDR2 SQIVND (reference sequence). This CDR3 is 15 amino acids long. Between the trimmed V and J ends, which lost 2 bases and 2 bases, there was a span of 13 bases. CDR3 DNA sequence: TGTGCCAGTAGTATATGGGTGGGAGGAACCTACGAGCAGTACTTC. Translation: CASSIWVGGTYEQYF.

The chain links TRBV11-2 to TRBJ1-1, with TRBD1 as a possible D gene (5 bases). V was clipped by 1 base and J by 4 bases, with 7 bases between them. This CDR3 has 13 amino acids. Germline-derived CDR1 and CDR2 are SGHAT and FQNNGV. The CDR3 sequence: CASSLGQGTEAFF. CDR3 nucleotide sequence: TGTGCCAGCAGCTTAGGGCAGGGCACTGAAGCTTTCTTT.

This clone was found once. The rearrangement uses TRBV5-4 and TRBJ2-5; 14 nucleotides line up with TRBD2. Germline V gene data show CDR1 as SGHNT and CDR2 as YYREEE (reference sequence). V shed 2 bases, J shed 4 bases, and the junction held 7 bases outside the gene matches. The CDR3 has 17 residues. In nucleotides, the CDR3 is TGTGCCAGCAGCTTAGGACTAGCGGGAGGAGGGAGAGAGACCCAGTACTTC. Its translation is CASSLGLAGGGRETQYF.

This chain joins TRBV29-1 and TRBJ1-1, with 10 positions matching TRBD1. In germline, CDR1 is SQVTM, CDR2 ANQGSEA. V trimming: 2 bases; J trimming: 3 bases; junction bases outside the gene matches: 3. The CDR3 has 14 amino acids. CDR3 coding DNA: TGCAGCGTTGAAACCGGGACAGGGGACACTGAAGCTTTCTTT. Its translation is CSVETGTGDTEAFF.

This chain uses TRBV28 with TRBJ2-7, with D tentatively TRBD2 (5 bases). V was trimmed by 6 bases and J by 0 bases, leaving 18 bases between them. The germline CDR1 and CDR2 sequences are MDHEN and SYDVKM. This CDR3 contains 16 residues. The CDR3 DNA reads TGTGCCAGCAGAGAGAGACCGGGATTCAGCTCCTACGAGCAGTACTTC. Its translation is CASRERPGFSSYEQYF.

Regarding this clone: The identical CDR3 is also encoded by other nucleotide sequences in the sample. The chain joins TRBV7-9 to TRBJ2-1, with D possibly matching TRBD2 (5 bases). This CDR3 is built from 13 residues. The germline V gene has CDR1 SEHNR and CDR2 FQNEAQ (reference sequence). Trimming pared 8 bases from V and 1 base from J, leaving 9 bases between. The CDR3 nucleotides read TGTGCCAGCTCGGGAAGTTCCTACAATGAGCAGTTCTTC. Translating gives CASSGSSYNEQFF.

Of note for this clone: This CDR3 is also generated by other DNA sequences in the sample. For the CDR3, the DNA is TGTGCCAGTAGTGAGGCAGGGGGCAATCAGCCCCAGCATTTT. It translates to CASSEAGGNQPQHF. The rearrangement joins TRBV19 to TRBJ1-5, with D perhaps matching TRBD1 (6 bases). The CDR3 consists of 14 residues. V was clipped by 5 bases and J by 2 bases, with 10 bases between them. Germline V gene sequence: CDR1 LNHDA, CDR2 SQIVND (reference sequence).

This clone has a single count. In DNA, the CDR3 is TGTGCCAGCAGCGTAGGGGGAGAGGTGGGTGAGCAGTTCTTC. Its protein is CASSVGGEVGEQFF. This sequence joins TRBV9 and TRBJ2-1; tentative D call: TRBD2 (5 bases). CDR3 length: 14 residues. V lost 0 bases and J 9 bases, leaving 13 bases between the germline ends. The germline gives CDR1 SGDLS, CDR2 YYNGEE.

The chain recombines TRBV2 with TRBJ1-4; 9 bases match TRBD1. Unmatched junction bases numbered 8, after V lost 7 bases and J lost 5 bases. Germline assignment: CDR1 SNHLY and CDR2 FYNNEI. The CDR3 sequence is 15 residues long. The CDR3 loop is CASKSRDRVNEKLFF. The CDR3 DNA sequence: TGTGCCAGCAAGAGTAGGGACAGGGTAAATGAAAAACTGTTTTTT.

The V and J genes are TRBV6-5 and TRBJ1-2; possibly TRBD1 for D (6 bases). The V end lost 5 bases, the J end lost 8 bases, and 12 bases lay between the germline ends. The CDR3 has 12 residues. Germline assignment: CDR1 MNHEY and CDR2 SVGAGI. CDR3 residues: CASSPDRRGYTF. The CDR3 DNA reads as TGTGCCAGCAGTCCTGACAGGAGAGGCTACACCTTC.

The chain carries TRBV6-2 or TRBV6-3 and TRBJ2-5; TRBD1 agrees at 7 bases. This CDR3 comprises 15 residues. Germline CDR1 and CDR2: MNHEY and SVGEGT. J lost 3 bases, V lost 2 bases, and 6 bases had no gene match. CDR3 sequence (DNA): TGTGCCAGCAGTTACCACAGGGGAGATAAAGAGACCCAGTACTTC. This sequence encodes CASSYHRGDKETQYF.

CDR3 region: CSVEDSSGSYEQYF. CDR3 DNA sequence: TGCAGCGTTGAAGATAGTAGCGGCTCCTACGAGCAGTACTTC. The chain employs TRBV29-1 and TRBJ2-7; a possible D gene is TRBD2 (6 bases). CDR1 SQVTM and CDR2 ANQGSEA come from the germline V gene. The CDR3 contains 14 residues. Trimming cost V 0 bases and J 0 bases, with 9 bases left between them.

The chain carries TRBV6-1 and TRBJ1-1; maybe TRBD1 (5 bases). In germline, CDR1 is MNHNS, CDR2 SASEGT. Deletions cut 2 bases from V and 4 bases from J, with 14 bases between. The CDR3 spans 15 residues. CDR3 in DNA: TGTGCCAGCAGTGAACAGGGTACGCCTCGCACTGAAGCTTTCTTT. Translation gives CASSEQGTPRTEAFF.

The V call is TRBV13, the J call TRBJ2-2; no clear D gene. Trimming removed 1 base from V and 1 base from J, with 10 bases in between. In germline, CDR1 is PRHDT, CDR2 FYEKMQ (reference sequence). The length of the CDR3 is 16 residues. The CDR3 DNA follows: TGTGCCAGCAGCTTAGAGAACGGAGTGAACACCGGGGAGCTGTTTTTT. Protein product: CASSLENGVNTGELFF.

The chain is built from TRBV6-1 and TRBJ2-7, with D perhaps TRBD1 (6 bases). V lost 1 base and J 6 bases, leaving 13 bases between the germline ends. Germline CDR1 MNHNS, CDR2 SASEGT. CDR3 length: 14 amino acids. CDR3 DNA sequence: TGTGCCAGCAGTGAAGTAGACTCGACAGGCGAGCAGTACTTC. Translating it yields CASSEVDSTGEQYF.

The V and J genes are TRBV7-9 and TRBJ1-4, with TRBD1 identical over 8 bases. J lost 5 bases, V lost 5 bases, and 7 bases had no gene match. Germline V lookup: CDR1 SEHNR, CDR2 FQNEAQ (reference sequence). The CDR3 has 15 amino acids. The CDR3 coding sequence is TGTGCCAGCAGCCCCCGGACAGGGAGGAATGAAAAACTGTTTTTT. This sequence encodes CASSPRTGRNEKLFF. Complete variable domain (other parts from reference TRBV7-9 and TRBJ1-4): DTGVSQNPRHKITKRGQNVTFRCDPISEHNRLYWYRQTLGQGPEFLTYFQNEAQLEKSRLLSDRFSAERPKGSFSTLEIQRTEQGDSAMYLCASSPRTGRNEKLFFGSGTQLSVL.